These 24 T cell receptor beta chains were sequenced from one sample in a study of T cells in Graves' hyperthyroidism and ophthalmopathy. The investigators amplified TCR beta CDR3 regions from RNA transcripts. Researchers ran a first-round RT-PCR on the TCR CDR3 using the HTBI primer set. One entry per CDR3 protein, called by TCRdb with MiXCR from the multiplex PCR reads. Among a few hundred thousand distinct CDR3 sequences listed, 12% to 15% were seen once. The material sequenced was blood. These receptors came from a woman aged 35 to 49 with Graves' ophthalmopathy.

The chain recombines TRBV30 with TRBJ1-4, with D unclear. V dropped 0 bases and J dropped 7 bases, with 6 bases sitting between them. Germline lookup yields CDR1 GTSNPN and CDR2 SVGIG (reference sequence). The CDR3 extends over 12 amino acids. CDR3 sequence (DNA): TGTGCCTGGAGTGTTTTTTCTGAAAAACTGTTTTTT. Amino acids: CAWSVFSEKLFF.

This clonotype was recorded at least ten times. The J gene is TRBJ2-7, the V gene TRBV20-1; D remains ambiguous. Trimming stripped 0 bases from V and 1 base from J, with 7 bases between. This CDR3 spans 13 amino acids. Looked up from germline, CDR1 is DFQATT and CDR2 is SNEGSKA (reference sequence). The DNA for the CDR3 is TGCAGTGCTAGAGAAGGCCTGTCCTACGAGCAGTACTTC. Translation gives CSAREGLSYEQYF.

This clonotype was counted between two and nine times. The chain joins TRBV4-1 to TRBJ2-1; D possibly corresponds to TRBD2 (6 bases). V lost 0 bases and J 6 bases, leaving 18 bases between the germline ends. This CDR3 has 17 amino acids. CDR1 is MGHRA and CDR2 is YSYEKL in the germline V gene. CDR3 sequence: CASSQDRLPGLSNEQFF. DNA for the CDR3: TGCGCCAGCAGCCAAGATAGGCTGCCGGGACTGAGCAATGAGCAGTTCTTC.

This clonotype has a count of ten or more. The chain is built from TRBV27 and TRBJ1-2; 10 bases align to TRBD1. The V gene end was trimmed by 6 bases and the J gene end by 4 bases; junction bases not matched to a gene: 5. The CDR3 is 14 residues long. CDR1 and CDR2 (germline): MNHEY, SMNVEV (reference sequence). The CDR3 nucleotides read TGTGCCAGCAGGGGGACAGGGGATCTCTATGGCTACACCTTC. This sequence encodes CASRGTGDLYGYTF.

Regarding this clonotype: The junction departs from the called germline gene at one end, perhaps through a read error. The chain has TRBV7-9 and TRBJ1-2; 7 bases line up with TRBD1. This CDR3 has 14 residues. Germline V gives CDR1 SEHNR, CDR2 FQNEAQ (reference sequence). CDR3 in DNA: TGTGCCAGCAGCTTGGAGGGGGCGCGGTATGGCCACACCTTC. Protein product: CASSLEGARYGHTF.

This clonotype was observed many times. This rearrangement joins TRBV28 to TRBJ2-7; 11 nucleotides agree with TRBD2. The CDR3 contains 15 residues. Germline values: CDR1 MDHEN, CDR2 SYDVKM. Trimming removed 5 bases from V and 1 base from J; junction bases left unmatched: 4. The CDR3 DNA follows: TGTGCCAGCAGTACGACTAGCGGGATTTCCTACGAGCAGTACTTC. It is translated as CASSTTSGISYEQYF.

V and J are TRBV29-1 and TRBJ2-1, with 11 positions matching TRBD2. CDR3 length: 11 residues. The ends lost 4 bases at V and 15 bases at J; junction bases unmatched: 5. Germline V gene lookup returns CDR1 SQVTM and CDR2 ANQGSEA. The CDR3 loop reads CSVGLAGLGFF. CDR3 coding DNA: TGCAGCGTTGGACTAGCGGGGTTAGGGTTCTTC.

The V and J genes are TRBV24-1 and TRBJ1-5, with TRBD1 matching over 7 bases. Per the germline V gene, CDR1 is KGHDR and CDR2 is SFDVKD. The CDR3 is 14 residues long. Germline trimming cut 6 bases from V and 7 bases from J; bases unmatched to any gene: 8. The CDR3 DNA is TGTGCCACCAGTAACAGGGGTGCAGTCCAGCCCCAGCATTTT. Translating it yields CATSNRGAVQPQHF.

The chain combines TRBV6-1 with TRBJ2-3, with 9 positions matching TRBD2. This CDR3 contains 16 residues. Germline V gives CDR1 MNHNS, CDR2 SASEGT. Trimming at V came to 5 bases and at J to 5 bases, leaving 11 bases not matched to a gene. The CDR3 reads CASSRSIAGAGDTQYF. The CDR3 DNA sequence: TGTGCCAGCAGTCGATCAATAGCGGGGGCGGGAGATACGCAGTATTTT.

This clonotype came up many times. J is TRBJ1-1 and V is TRBV20-1; TRBD1 aligns across 7 bases. The CDR3 extends over 11 amino acids. V was clipped by 5 bases and J by 7 bases; unmatched bases: 4. Germline V gene lookup returns CDR1 DFQATT and CDR2 SNEGSKA (reference sequence). CDR3 in DNA: TGCAGTGCTGAACAGGGGAATGAAGCTTTCTTT. This codes for CSAEQGNEAFF.

The CDR3 DNA reads as TGTGCCAGCAGCCCCCGGGTGCCTAGCGGAGCAGATACGCAGTATTTT. It encodes CASSPRVPSGADTQYF. The genes are TRBV11-2 and TRBJ2-3, with 7 bases that match TRBD2. This CDR3 is 16 amino acids long. V was clipped by 5 bases and J by 4 bases; unmatched bases: 12. In germline, CDR1 is SGHAT, CDR2 FQNNGV.

This clonotype was detected only a few times. V is TRBV7-9 and J is TRBJ1-1; D not resolved. Per the germline V gene, CDR1 is SEHNR and CDR2 is FQNEAQ (reference sequence). V lost 1 base to trimming and J lost 5 bases, with 11 bases between them. This CDR3 has 14 residues. The CDR3 region is CASSLVNSGTEAFF. Written as DNA, the CDR3 is TGTGCCAGCAGCTTAGTGAATTCTGGGACTGAAGCTTTCTTT.

This clonotype appeared many times. The rearrangement links TRBV24-1 to TRBJ1-1; D gene unclear. Per the germline V gene, CDR1 is KGHDR and CDR2 is SFDVKD. Trimming left V 3 bases short and J 1 base short, with 5 bases between. CDR3 length: 13 amino acids. The CDR3 sequence: CATSDIQNTEAFF. CDR3 nucleotide sequence: TGTGCCACCAGTGATATACAGAACACTGAAGCTTTCTTT.

This clonotype was seen many times. The J gene is TRBJ1-1, the V gene TRBV24-1, with D possibly matching TRBD1 (5 bases). CDR1 is KGHDR and CDR2 is SFDVKD in the germline V gene. The CDR3 covers 14 residues. Trimming pared 6 bases from V and 0 bases from J, leaving 10 bases between. CDR3 region: CATSTAGLNTEAFF. The CDR3 region has the DNA TGTGCCACCAGTACGGCGGGACTGAACACTGAAGCTTTCTTT.

This clonotype was found once. This may stem from a read error, because a much larger clone lies one nucleotide away. V gene TRBV7-2 combines with J gene TRBJ2-3; no reliable D call. The CDR3 spans 15 residues. Between the trimmed V and J ends, which lost 2 bases and 6 bases, there was a span of 15 bases. The germline gives CDR1 SGHTA, CDR2 FQGNSA. The CDR3 sequence is CASSLSLSLRDTQYF. In DNA, the CDR3 is TGTGCCAGCAGCTTATCGCTCTCCCTACGGGATACGCAGTATTTT. The full variable domain, its missing parts supplied by reference TRBV7-2 and TRBJ2-3, is GAGVSQSPSNKVTEKGKDVELRCDPISGHTALYWYRQSLGQGLEFLIYFQGNSAPDKSGLPSDRFSAERTGGSVSTLTIQRTQQEDSAVYLCASSLSLSLRDTQYFGPGTRLTVL.

The table lists this clonotype with a few counts. The chain joins TRBV19 to TRBJ2-2; weak D call: TRBD1 (5 bases). V lost 7 bases and J lost 2, with 14 bases in between. Germline V CDR1 and CDR2: LNHDA, SQIVND (reference sequence). The CDR3 loop spans 15 amino acids. CDR3 protein: CASTPDSLNTGELFF. Written as DNA, the CDR3 is TGTGCCAGTACCCCAGACAGCCTCAACACCGGGGAGCTGTTTTTT. Supplemented by reference TRBV19 and TRBJ2-2, the full variable domain reads DGGITQSPKYLFRKEGQNVTLSCEQNLNHDAMYWYRQDPGQGLRLIYYSQIVNDFQKGDIAEGYSVSREKKESFPLTVTSAQKNPTAFYLCASTPDSLNTGELFFGEGSRLTVL.

This clonotype was recorded many times. This chain connects TRBV28 to TRBJ2-7; possible D gene TRBD1, 7 bases. Germline values: CDR1 MDHEN, CDR2 SYDVKM. The V end was cut by 6 bases, the J end by 4 bases, with 19 bases between. The CDR3 has 15 residues. In DNA, the CDR3 is TGTGCCAGCAGCTCCCCCCAGGGGGGCGCATACGAGCAGTACTTC. Encoded protein: CASSSPQGGAYEQYF.

The rearrangement uses TRBV19 and TRBJ1-1; D unresolved. V lost 8 bases and J lost 3, with 19 bases in between. This CDR3 has 15 residues. CDR1 is LNHDA and CDR2 is SQIVND in the germline V gene (reference sequence). CDR3 nucleotide sequence: TGTGCCAGTTTGCCCTGGAGTTATGGAGACACTGAAGCTTTCTTT. This codes for CASLPWSYGDTEAFF.

This clonotype occurred many times. The V gene is TRBV11-3, the J gene TRBJ1-1; no clear D. The CDR3 loop spans 15 amino acids. Trimming pared 5 bases from V and 0 bases from J, leaving 13 bases between. Per the germline V gene, CDR1 is SGHNT and CDR2 is YENEEA. CDR3 DNA sequence: TGTGCCAGCAGCCAGAGGACGTATATGAACACTGAAGCTTTCTTT. Translation gives CASSQRTYMNTEAFF.

This clonotype was recorded many times. The chain has TRBV28 and TRBJ1-2, with TRBD1 as a possible D gene (6 bases). The germline CDR1 and CDR2 sequences are MDHEN and SYDVKM. V lost 6 bases and J lost 2, with 19 bases in between. The length of the CDR3 is 16 residues. The CDR3 region has the DNA TGTGCCAGCAGGGGCGACCTGACAGGCGGAAACTATGGCTACACCTTC. Its protein product is CASRGDLTGGNYGYTF.

V and J are TRBV14 and TRBJ1-6; no reliable D call. The CDR3 covers 14 residues. Germline V gene lookup returns CDR1 SGHDN and CDR2 FVKESK. Trimming stripped 0 bases from V and 4 bases from J, with 4 bases between. CDR3 DNA: TGTGCCAGCAGCCAAGAAGGTTATAATTCACCCCTCCACTTT. This sequence encodes CASSQEGYNSPLHF.

This clonotype occurred a few times. The gene calls are TRBV3-1 and TRBJ2-3, with 7 bases aligning to TRBD2. V dropped 0 bases and J dropped 2; count of bases not matched to a gene: 8. The CDR3 is made up of 17 amino acids. CDR1 and CDR2 from the germline V gene are LGHDT and YNNKEL (reference sequence). The CDR3: CASSQEFQAGFTDTQYF. CDR3 sequence (DNA): TGTGCCAGCAGCCAAGAGTTCCAAGCGGGATTCACAGATACGCAGTATTTT.

This clonotype was counted a single time. A much larger clone sits a single nucleotide away, making a read error possible. V gene TRBV20-1 combines with J gene TRBJ1-2; TRBD1 aligns across 9 bases. Germline V gene data show CDR1 as DFQATT and CDR2 as SNEGSKA (reference sequence). This CDR3 comprises 14 residues. Here the CDR3 reads CNAGGTGKNYGYTF. CDR3 DNA: TGCAATGCGGGAGGGACAGGGAAGAACTATGGCTACACCTTC.

The genes are TRBV30 and TRBJ2-5; 8 nucleotides match TRBD2. Germline values: CDR1 GTSNPN, CDR2 SVGIG (reference sequence). The CDR3 is made up of 14 amino acids. J was trimmed by 5 bases and V by 2 bases; bases with no gene match: 7. The CDR3 DNA follows: TGTGCCTGGAGTTTGGGACTAGATCGGGAGACCCAGTACTTC. This translates into CAWSLGLDRETQYF.